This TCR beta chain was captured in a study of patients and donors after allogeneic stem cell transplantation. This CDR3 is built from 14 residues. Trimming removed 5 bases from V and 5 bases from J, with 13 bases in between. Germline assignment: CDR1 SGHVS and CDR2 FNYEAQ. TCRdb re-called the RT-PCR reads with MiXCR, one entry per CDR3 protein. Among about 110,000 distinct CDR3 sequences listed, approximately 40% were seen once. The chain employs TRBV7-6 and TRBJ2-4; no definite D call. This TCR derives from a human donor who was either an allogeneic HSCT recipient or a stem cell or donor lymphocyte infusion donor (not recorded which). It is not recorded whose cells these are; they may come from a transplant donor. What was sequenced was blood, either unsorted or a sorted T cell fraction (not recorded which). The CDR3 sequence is CASSLTPHQNIQYF. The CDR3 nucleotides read TGTGCCAGCAGCCTCACCCCCCACCAAAACATTCAGTACTTC. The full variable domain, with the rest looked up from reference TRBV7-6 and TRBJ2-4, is GAGVSQSPRYKVTKRGQDVALRCDPISGHVSLYWYRQALGQGPEFLTYFNYEAQQDKSGLPNDRFSAERPEGSISTLTIQRTEQRDSAMYRCASSLTPHQNIQYFGAGTRLSVL.